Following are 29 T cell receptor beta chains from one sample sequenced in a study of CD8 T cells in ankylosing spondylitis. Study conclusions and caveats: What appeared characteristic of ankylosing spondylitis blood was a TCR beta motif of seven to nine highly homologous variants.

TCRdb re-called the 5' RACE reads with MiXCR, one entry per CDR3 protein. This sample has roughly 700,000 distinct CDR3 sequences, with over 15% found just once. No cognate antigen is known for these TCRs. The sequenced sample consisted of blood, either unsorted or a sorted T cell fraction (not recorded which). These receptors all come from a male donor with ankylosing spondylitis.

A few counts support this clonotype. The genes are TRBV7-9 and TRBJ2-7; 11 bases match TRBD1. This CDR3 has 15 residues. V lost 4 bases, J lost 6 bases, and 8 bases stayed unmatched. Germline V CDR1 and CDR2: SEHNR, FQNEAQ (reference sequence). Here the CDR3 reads CASSSGTGGRREQYF. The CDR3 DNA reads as TGTGCCAGCAGCTCCGGGACAGGGGGTCGTCGCGAGCAGTACTTC.

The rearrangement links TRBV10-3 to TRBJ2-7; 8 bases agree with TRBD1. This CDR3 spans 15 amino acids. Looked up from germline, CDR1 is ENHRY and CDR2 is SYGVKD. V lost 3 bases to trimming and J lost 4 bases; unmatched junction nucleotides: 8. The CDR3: CAISDMQGARYEQYF. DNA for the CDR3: TGTGCCATCAGTGATATGCAGGGGGCGAGGTACGAGCAGTACTTC.

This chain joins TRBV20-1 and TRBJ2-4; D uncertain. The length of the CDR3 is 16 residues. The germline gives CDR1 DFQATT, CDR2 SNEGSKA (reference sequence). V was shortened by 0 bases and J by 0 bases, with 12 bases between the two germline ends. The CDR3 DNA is TGCAGTGCTAGAGATCCGATCCATCTAGCCAAAAACATTCAGTACTTC. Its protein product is CSARDPIHLAKNIQYF.

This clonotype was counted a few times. CDR3 amino acids: CSAKGTGGRSGNTIYF. Here the CDR3 DNA reads TGCAGTGCTAAAGGGACAGGGGGCAGGTCGGGAAACACCATATATTTT. V and J are TRBV20-1 and TRBJ1-3; 12 bases align to TRBD1. The CDR3 runs 16 residues. V was pared by 4 bases and J by 4 bases, with 8 bases of the junction left unmatched. Per the germline V gene, CDR1 is DFQATT and CDR2 is SNEGSKA (reference sequence).

CDR3 DNA: TGTGCCAGCAGCCAAGATCGCGTGCCCGGGGTTGGCAATCAGCCCCAGCATTTT. Protein product: CASSQDRVPGVGNQPQHF. The V gene is TRBV4-2, the J gene TRBJ1-5, with D uncertain. CDR1 is LGHNA, CDR2 YNFKEQ, per germline. V was pared by 0 bases and J by 2 bases, with 17 bases between. The CDR3 sequence is 18 residues long.

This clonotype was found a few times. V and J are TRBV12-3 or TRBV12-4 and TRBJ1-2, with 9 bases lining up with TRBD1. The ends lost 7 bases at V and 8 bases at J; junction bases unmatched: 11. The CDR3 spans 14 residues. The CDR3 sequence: CASKPTGGGGGYTF. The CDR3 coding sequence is TGTGCCAGCAAACCGACAGGGGGTGGAGGCGGCTACACCTTC.

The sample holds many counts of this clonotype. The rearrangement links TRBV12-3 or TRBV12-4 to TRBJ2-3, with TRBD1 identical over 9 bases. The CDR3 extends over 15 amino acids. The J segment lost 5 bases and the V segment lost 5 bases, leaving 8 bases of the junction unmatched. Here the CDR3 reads CASSPSTGGGDTQYF. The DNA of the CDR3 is TGTGCCAGCAGTCCTTCGACAGGGGGAGGAGATACGCAGTATTTT.

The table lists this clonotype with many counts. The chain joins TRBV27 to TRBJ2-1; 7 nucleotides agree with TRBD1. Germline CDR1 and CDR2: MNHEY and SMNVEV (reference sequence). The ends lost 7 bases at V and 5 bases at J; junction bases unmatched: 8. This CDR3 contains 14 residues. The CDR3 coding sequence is TGTGCCAGCACTAAGTCGGGGACAGACAATGAGCAGTTCTTC. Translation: CASTKSGTDNEQFF.

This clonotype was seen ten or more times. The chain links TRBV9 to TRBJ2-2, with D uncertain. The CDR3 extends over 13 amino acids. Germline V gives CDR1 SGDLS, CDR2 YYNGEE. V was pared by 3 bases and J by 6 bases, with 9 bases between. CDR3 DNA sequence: TGTGCCAGCAGCGCCGCCGCGTCCGGGGAGCTGTTTTTT. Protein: CASSAAASGELFF. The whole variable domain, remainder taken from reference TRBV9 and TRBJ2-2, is DSGVTQTPKHLITATGQRVTLRCSPRSGDLSVYWYQQSLDQGLQFLIQYYNGEERAKGNILERFSAQQFPDLHSELNLSSLELGDSALYFCASSAAASGELFFGEGSRLTVL.

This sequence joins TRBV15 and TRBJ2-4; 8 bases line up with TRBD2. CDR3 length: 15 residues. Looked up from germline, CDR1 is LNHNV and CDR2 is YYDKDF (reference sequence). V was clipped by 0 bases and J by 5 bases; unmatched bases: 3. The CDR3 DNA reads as TGTGCCACCAGCAGAGAGGGTAGCGGGGAAAACATTCAGTACTTC. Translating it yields CATSREGSGENIQYF.

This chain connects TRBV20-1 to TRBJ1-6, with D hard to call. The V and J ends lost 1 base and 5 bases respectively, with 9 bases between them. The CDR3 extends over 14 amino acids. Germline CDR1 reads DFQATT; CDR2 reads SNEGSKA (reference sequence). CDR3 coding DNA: TGCAGTGCTAGAGTTAAGGGTGATAATTCACCCCTCCACTTT. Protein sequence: CSARVKGDNSPLHF.

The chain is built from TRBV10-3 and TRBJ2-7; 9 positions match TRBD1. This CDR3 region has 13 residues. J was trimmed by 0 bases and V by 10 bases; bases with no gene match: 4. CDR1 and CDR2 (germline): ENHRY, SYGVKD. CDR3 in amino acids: CATRDRDSYEQYF. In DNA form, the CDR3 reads TGTGCCACCCGGGACAGGGACTCCTACGAGCAGTACTTC.

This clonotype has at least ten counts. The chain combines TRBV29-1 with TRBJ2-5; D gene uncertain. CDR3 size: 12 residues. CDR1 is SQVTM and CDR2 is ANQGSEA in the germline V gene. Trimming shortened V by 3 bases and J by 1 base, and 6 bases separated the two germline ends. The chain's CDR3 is CSVDRGQETQYF. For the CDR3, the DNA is TGCAGCGTTGATCGAGGCCAAGAGACCCAGTACTTC.

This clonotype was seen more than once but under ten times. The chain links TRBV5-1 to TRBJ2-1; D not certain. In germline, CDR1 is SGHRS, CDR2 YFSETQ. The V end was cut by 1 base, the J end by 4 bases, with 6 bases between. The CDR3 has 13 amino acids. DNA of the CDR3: TGCGCCAGCAGCTTGACCAGATACAATGAGCAGTTCTTC. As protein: CASSLTRYNEQFF.

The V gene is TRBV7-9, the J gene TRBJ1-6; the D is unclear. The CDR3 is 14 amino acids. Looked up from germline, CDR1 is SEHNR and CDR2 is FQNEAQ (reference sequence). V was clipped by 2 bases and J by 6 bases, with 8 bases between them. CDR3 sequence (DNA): TGTGCCAGCAGCTTAAGCAGCAGTAATTCACCCCTCCACTTT. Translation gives CASSLSSSNSPLHF.

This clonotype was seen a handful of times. CDR3 protein: CASSLGSAIYEQYF. The CDR3 DNA follows: TGTGCCAGCAGCTTAGGCTCGGCCATCTACGAGCAGTACTTC. The chain uses TRBV7-2 and TRBJ2-7; D not resolved. The CDR3 sequence is 14 residues long. CDR1 and CDR2 from the germline V gene are SGHTA and FQGNSA. V was shortened by 1 base and J by 3 bases, with 10 bases between the two germline ends.

CDR3 protein: CASSLSGSPNEKLFF. Here the CDR3 DNA reads TGTGCCAGCAGTTTATCAGGGAGCCCTAATGAAAAACTGTTTTTT. The chain joins TRBV27 to TRBJ1-4; D is uncertain. The CDR3 loop spans 15 amino acids. Trimming shortened V by 0 bases and J by 3 bases, and 8 bases separated the two germline ends. CDR1 is MNHEY and CDR2 is SMNVEV in the germline V gene (reference sequence).

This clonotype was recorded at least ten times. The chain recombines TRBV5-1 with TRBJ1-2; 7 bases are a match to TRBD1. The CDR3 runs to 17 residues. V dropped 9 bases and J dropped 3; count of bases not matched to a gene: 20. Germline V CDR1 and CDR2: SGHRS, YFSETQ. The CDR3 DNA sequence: TGCGCCAAGATGATGTACAGGGGAGAAACATTAGACTATGGCTACACCTTC. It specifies CAKMMYRGETLDYGYTF.

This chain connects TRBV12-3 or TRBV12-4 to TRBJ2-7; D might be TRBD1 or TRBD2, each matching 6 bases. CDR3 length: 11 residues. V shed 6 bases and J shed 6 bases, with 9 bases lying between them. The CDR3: CASRGGFEQYF. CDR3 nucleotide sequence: TGTGCCAGCAGGGGGGGCTTCGAGCAGTACTTC.

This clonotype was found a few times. The CDR3 coding sequence is TGCGCCAGCAGCAACAACAGGGGGCAAGAGACCCAGTACTTC. Amino acids: CASSNNRGQETQYF. The rearrangement links TRBV5-1 to TRBJ2-5; 8 bases line up with TRBD1. Per the germline V gene, CDR1 is SGHRS and CDR2 is YFSETQ. The V gene end was trimmed by 4 bases and the J gene end by 2 bases; junction bases not matched to a gene: 4. The CDR3 has 14 residues.

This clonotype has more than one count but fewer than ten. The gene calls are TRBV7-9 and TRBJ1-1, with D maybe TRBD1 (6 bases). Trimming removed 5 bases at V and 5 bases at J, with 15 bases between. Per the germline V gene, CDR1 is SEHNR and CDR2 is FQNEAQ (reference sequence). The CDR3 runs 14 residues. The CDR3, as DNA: TGTGCCAGCAGCAGGAACGACAGGAGGACTGAAGCTTTCTTT. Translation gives CASSRNDRRTEAFF.

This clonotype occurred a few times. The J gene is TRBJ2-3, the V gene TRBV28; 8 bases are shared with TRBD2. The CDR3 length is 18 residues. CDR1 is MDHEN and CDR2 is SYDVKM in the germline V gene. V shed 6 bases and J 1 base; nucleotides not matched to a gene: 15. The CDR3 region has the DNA TGTGCCAGCAGCACCCCGGGACTAGTGGGCCGCGGCACAGATACGCAGTATTTT. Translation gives CASSTPGLVGRGTDTQYF.

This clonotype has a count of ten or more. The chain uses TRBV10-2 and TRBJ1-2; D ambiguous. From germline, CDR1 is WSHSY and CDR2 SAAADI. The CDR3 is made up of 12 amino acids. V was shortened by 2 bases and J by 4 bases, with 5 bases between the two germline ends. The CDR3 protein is CASSEGGYGYTF. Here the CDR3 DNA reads TGCGCCAGCAGTGAGGGAGGCTATGGCTACACCTTC.

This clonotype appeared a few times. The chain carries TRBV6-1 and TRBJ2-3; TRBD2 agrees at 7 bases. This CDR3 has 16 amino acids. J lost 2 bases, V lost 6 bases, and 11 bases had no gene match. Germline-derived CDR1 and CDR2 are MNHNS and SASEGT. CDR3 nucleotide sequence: TGTGCCAGCAGCTCGAATCCTAGCGGTCACACAGATACGCAGTATTTT. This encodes CASSSNPSGHTDTQYF.

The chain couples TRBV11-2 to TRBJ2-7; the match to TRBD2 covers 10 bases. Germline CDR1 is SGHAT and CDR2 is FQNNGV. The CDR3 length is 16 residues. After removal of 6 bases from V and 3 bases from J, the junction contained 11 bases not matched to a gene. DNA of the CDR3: TGTGCCAGCAGAAAGGGAGCGGGAGGGCCTATCTACGAGCAGTACTTC. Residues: CASRKGAGGPIYEQYF.

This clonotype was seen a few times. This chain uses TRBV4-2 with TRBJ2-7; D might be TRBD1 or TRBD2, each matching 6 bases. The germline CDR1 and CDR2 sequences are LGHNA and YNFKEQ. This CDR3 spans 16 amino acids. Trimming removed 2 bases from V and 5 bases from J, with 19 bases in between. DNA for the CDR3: TGTGCCAGCAGCCAACCAGGTGGAGGGGGTATCGACGAGCAGTACTTC. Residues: CASSQPGGGGIDEQYF.

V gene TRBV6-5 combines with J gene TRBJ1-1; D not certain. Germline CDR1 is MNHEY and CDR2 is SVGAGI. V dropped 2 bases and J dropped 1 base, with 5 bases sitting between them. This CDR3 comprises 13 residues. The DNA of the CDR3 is TGTGCCAGCAGTTACAGACCGAACACTGAAGCTTTCTTT. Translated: CASSYRPNTEAFF.

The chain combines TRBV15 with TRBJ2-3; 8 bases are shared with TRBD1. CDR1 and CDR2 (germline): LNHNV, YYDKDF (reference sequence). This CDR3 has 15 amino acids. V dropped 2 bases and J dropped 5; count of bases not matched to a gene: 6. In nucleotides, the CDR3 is TGTGCCACCAGCAGACAGGGGGCAGCGGGAGATACGCAGTATTTT. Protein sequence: CATSRQGAAGDTQYF.

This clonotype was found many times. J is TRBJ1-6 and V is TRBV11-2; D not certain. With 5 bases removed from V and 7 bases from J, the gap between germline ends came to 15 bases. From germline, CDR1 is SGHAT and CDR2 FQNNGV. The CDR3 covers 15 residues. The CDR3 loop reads CASSPVGLGNSPLHF. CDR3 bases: TGTGCCAGCAGCCCCGTGGGGTTAGGAAATTCACCCCTCCACTTT.